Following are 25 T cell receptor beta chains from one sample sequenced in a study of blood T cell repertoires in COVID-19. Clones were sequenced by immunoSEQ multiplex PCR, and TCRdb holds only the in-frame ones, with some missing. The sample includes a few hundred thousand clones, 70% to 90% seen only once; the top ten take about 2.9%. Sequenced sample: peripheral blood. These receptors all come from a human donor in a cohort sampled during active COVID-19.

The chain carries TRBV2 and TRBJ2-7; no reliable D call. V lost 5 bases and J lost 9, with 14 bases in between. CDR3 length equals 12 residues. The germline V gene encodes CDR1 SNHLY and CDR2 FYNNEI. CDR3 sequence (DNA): TGTGCCAGCAGTCCCAGTGCTGGTGGGCAGTACTTC. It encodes CASSPSAGGQYF.

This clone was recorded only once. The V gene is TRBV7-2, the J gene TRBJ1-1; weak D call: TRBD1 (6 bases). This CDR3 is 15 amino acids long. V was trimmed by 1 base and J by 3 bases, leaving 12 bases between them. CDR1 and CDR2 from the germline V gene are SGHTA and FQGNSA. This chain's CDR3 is CASSLVGGADTEAFF. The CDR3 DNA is TGTGCCAGCAGCTTAGTAGGGGGGGCCGACACTGAAGCTTTCTTT.

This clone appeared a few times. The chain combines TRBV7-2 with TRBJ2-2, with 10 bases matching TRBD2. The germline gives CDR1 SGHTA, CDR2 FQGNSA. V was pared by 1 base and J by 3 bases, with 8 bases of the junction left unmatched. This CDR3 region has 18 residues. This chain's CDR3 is CASSLGLAGALDTGELFF. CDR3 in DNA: TGTGCCAGCAGCTTAGGCCTAGCGGGGGCCTTAGACACCGGGGAGCTGTTTTTT.

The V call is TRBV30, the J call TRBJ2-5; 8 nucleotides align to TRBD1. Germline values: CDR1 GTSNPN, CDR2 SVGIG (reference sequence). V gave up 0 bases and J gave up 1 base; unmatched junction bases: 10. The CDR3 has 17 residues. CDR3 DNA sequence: TGTGCCTGGAGTGTCTTCGGACAGGGACGTCCCCAAGAGACCCAGTACTTC. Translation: CAWSVFGQGRPQETQYF.

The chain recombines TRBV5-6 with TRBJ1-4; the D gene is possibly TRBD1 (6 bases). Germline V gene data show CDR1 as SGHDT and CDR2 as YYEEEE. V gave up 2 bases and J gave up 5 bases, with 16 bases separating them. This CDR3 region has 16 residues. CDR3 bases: TGTGCCAGCAGCTTATCGGGGGGCCGAGAGAATGAAAAACTGTTTTTT. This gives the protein CASSLSGGRENEKLFF.

The CDR3 nucleotides read TGTGCCAGCAGTGGGGACAGGAACACTGAAGCTTTCTTT. Translating it yields CASSGDRNTEAFF. This sequence joins TRBV2 and TRBJ1-1, with 7 bases identical to TRBD1. In germline, CDR1 is SNHLY, CDR2 FYNNEI. Trimming took 4 bases from V and 1 from J; bases not matched to a gene: 0. CDR3 length: 13 amino acids.

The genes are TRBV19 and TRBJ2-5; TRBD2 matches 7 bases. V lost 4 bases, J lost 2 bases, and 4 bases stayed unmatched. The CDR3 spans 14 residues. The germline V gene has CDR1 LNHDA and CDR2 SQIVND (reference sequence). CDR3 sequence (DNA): TGTGCCAGTAGTAAACGGGGGGTACAAGAGACCCAGTACTTC. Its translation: CASSKRGVQETQYF.

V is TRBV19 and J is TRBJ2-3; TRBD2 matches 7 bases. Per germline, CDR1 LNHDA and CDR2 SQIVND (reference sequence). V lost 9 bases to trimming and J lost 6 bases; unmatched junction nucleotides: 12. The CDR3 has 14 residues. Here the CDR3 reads CASSTGGTEDTQYF. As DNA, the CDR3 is TGTGCCAGCAGCACGGGGGGAACCGAGGATACGCAGTATTTT. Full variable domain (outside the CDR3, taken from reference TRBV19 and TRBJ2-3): DGGITQSPKYLFRKEGQNVTLSCEQNLNHDAMYWYRQDPGQGLRLIYYSQIVNDFQKGDIAEGYSVSREKKESFPLTVTSAQKNPTAFYLCASSTGGTEDTQYFGPGTRLTVL.

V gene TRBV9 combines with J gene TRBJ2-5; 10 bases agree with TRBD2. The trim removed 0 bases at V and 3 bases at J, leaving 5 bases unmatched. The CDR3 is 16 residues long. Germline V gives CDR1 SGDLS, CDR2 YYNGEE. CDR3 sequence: CASSVAPAGGEETQYF. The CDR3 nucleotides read TGTGCCAGCAGCGTAGCCCCAGCGGGGGGGGAAGAGACCCAGTACTTC.

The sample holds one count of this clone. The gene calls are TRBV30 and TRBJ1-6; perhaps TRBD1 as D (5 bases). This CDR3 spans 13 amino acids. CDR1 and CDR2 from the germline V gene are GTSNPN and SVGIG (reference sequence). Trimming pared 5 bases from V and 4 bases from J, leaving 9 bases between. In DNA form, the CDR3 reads TGTGCCTGGCTAGACAGTTATAATTCACCCCTCCACTTT. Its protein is CAWLDSYNSPLHF.

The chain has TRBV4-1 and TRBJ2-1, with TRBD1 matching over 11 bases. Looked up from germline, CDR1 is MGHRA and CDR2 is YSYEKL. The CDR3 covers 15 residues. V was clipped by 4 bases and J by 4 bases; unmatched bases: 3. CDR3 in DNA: TGCGCCAGCAGCCGGACAGGGGGCGCATACAATGAGCAGTTCTTC. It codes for CASSRTGGAYNEQFF.

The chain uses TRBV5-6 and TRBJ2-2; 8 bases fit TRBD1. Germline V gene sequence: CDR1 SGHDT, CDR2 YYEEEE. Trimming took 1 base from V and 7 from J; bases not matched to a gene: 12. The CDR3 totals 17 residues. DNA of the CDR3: TGTGCCAGCAGCTTGACGACAGGGGATGACATATACGGGGAGCTGTTTTTT. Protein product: CASSLTTGDDIYGELFF.

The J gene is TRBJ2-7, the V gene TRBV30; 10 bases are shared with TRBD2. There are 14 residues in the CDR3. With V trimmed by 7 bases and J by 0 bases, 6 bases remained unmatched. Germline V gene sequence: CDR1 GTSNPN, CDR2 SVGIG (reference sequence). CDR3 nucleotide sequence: TGTGCCTCGGTAGCGGGAGGAAGCTCCTACGAGCAGTACTTC. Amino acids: CASVAGGSSYEQYF.

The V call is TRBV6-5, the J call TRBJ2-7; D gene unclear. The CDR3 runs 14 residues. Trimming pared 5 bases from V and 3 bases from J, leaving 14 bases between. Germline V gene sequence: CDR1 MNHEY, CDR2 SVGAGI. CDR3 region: CASSMSESGYEQYF. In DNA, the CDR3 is TGTGCCAGCAGTATGAGCGAGTCTGGCTACGAGCAGTACTTC.

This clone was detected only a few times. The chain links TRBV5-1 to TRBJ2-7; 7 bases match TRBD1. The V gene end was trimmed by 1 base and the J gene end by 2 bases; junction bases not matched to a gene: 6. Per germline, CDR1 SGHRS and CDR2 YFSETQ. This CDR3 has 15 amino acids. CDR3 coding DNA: TGCGCCAGCAGCTTGCGATCGGGACAGCCCTACGAGCAGTACTTC. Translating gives CASSLRSGQPYEQYF.

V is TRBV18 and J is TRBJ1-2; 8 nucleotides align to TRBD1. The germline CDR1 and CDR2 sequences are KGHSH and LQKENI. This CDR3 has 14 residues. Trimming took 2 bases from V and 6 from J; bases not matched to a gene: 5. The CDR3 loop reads CASSPSQGAHGYTF. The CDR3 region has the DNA TGTGCCAGCTCACCATCTCAGGGGGCGCATGGCTACACCTTC.

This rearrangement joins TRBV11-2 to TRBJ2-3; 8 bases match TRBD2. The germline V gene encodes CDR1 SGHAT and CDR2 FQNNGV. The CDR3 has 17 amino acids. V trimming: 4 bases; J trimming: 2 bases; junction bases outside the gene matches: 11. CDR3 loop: CASSYRVVAGLTDTQYF. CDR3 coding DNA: TGTGCCAGCAGCTATAGGGTGGTAGCGGGACTCACAGATACGCAGTATTTT.

The CDR3, as DNA: TGTGCCAGCAGCCAATTAGGAGGGGGGGATTCACCCCTCCACTTT. It codes for CASSQLGGGDSPLHF. V usage is TRBV28 and J usage is TRBJ1-6; TRBD1 is a possible D gene (6 bases). The CDR3 is 15 residues long. Germline V gene lookup returns CDR1 MDHEN and CDR2 SYDVKM. V lost 6 bases, J lost 8 bases, and 17 bases lay in between.

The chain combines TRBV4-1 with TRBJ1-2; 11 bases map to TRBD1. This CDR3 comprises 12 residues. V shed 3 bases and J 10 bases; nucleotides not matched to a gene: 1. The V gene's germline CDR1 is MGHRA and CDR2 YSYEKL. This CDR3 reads CASSHGQGAYTF. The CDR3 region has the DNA TGCGCCAGCAGCCACGGACAGGGGGCCTACACCTTC.

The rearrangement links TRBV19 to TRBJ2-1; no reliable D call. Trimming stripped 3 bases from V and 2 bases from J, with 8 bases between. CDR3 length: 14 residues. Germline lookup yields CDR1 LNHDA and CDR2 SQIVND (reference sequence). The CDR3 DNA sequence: TGTGCCAGTAGTATGGTGGCCCCCTACAATGAGCAGTTCTTC. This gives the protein CASSMVAPYNEQFF.

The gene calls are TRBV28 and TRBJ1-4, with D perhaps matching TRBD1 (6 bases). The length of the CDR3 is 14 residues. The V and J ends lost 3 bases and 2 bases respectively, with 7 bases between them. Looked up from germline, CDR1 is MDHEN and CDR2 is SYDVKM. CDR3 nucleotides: TGTGCCAGCAGTTTGGGACATACTAATGAAAAACTGTTTTTT. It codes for CASSLGHTNEKLFF.

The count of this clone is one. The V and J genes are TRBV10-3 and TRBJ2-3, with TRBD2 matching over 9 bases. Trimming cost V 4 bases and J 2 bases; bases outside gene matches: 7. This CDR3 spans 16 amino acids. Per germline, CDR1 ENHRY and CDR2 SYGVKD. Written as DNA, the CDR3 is TGTGCCATCAGTGCCTCGACTAGCGGATACACAGATACGCAGTATTTT. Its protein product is CAISASTSGYTDTQYF.

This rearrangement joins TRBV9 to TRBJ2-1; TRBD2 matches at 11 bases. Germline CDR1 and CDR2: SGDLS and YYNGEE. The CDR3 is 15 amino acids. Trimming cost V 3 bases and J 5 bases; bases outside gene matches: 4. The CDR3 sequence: CASSATSGIDNEQFF. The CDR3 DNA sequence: TGTGCCAGCAGCGCGACTAGCGGGATCGACAATGAGCAGTTCTTC.

The CDR3 here is CASSGGLGTGDNSPLHF. The CDR3 DNA follows: TGTGCCAGCAGCGGTGGACTCGGGACAGGGGATAATTCACCCCTCCACTTT. This chain links TRBV5-4 with TRBJ1-6; 10 bases line up with TRBD1. CDR3 size: 17 residues. With 4 bases clipped from V and 5 bases from J, the junction kept 9 bases outside the gene matches. Germline values: CDR1 SGHNT, CDR2 YYREEE (reference sequence).

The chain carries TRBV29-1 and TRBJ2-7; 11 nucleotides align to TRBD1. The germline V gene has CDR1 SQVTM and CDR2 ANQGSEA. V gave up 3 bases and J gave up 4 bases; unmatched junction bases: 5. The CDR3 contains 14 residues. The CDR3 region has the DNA TGCAGCGTTGAGGGGGACAGGGGGAGTTACGAGCAGTACTTC. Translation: CSVEGDRGSYEQYF.